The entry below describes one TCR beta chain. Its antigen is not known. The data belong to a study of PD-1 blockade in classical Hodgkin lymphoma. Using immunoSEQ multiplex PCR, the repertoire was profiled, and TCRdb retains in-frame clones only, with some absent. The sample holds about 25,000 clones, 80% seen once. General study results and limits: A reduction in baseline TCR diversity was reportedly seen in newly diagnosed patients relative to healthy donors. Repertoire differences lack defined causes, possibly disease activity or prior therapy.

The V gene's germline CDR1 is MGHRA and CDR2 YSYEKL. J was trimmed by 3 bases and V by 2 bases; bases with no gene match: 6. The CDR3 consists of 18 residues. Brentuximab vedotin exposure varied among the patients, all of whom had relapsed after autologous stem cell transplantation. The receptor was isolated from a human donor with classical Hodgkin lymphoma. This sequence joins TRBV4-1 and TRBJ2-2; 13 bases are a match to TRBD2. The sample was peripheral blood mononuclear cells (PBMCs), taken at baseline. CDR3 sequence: CASSQILAGGPHTGELFF. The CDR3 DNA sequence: TGCGCCAGCAGCCAAATACTAGCGGGGGGGCCCCACACCGGGGAGCTGTTTTTT.